The 19 T cell receptor beta chains given below trace back to one sample, sequenced in a study of blood T cell repertoires in COVID-19. Clones were sequenced by immunoSEQ multiplex PCR, and TCRdb holds only the in-frame ones, with some missing. The sample shows more than 150,000 clones, 70% to 90% of them seen only once. Source material: peripheral blood. The receptors originated from a man between 50 and 59 years old with active or convalescent COVID-19.

The V gene is TRBV12-3 or TRBV12-4, the J gene TRBJ2-7, with a weak D call TRBD1 (5 bases). The CDR3 is made up of 13 amino acids. Trimming took off 1 base at V and 6 bases at J, with 10 bases between the two ends. The CDR3 coding sequence is TGTGCCAGCAGTTTAGAGGGGATCCTCGAGCAGTACTTC. Protein product: CASSLEGILEQYF.

This clone was found many times. This chain links TRBV7-9 with TRBJ1-2; D possibly corresponds to TRBD1 (6 bases). The germline V and J ends were trimmed by 5 bases and 2 bases, with 9 bases remaining between them. Germline V lookup: CDR1 SEHNR, CDR2 FQNEAQ (reference sequence). The CDR3 covers 13 residues. As DNA, the CDR3 is TGTGCCAGCAGCGGGACATTGAACTATGGCTACACCTTC. Translating it yields CASSGTLNYGYTF.

The genes are TRBV19 and TRBJ2-5; TRBD2 agrees at 11 bases. Germline values: CDR1 LNHDA, CDR2 SQIVND (reference sequence). The CDR3 contains 14 residues. V shed 5 bases and J 5 bases; nucleotides not matched to a gene: 4. The CDR3 region has the DNA TGTGCCAGTAGTCCGCGACTAGCGGGGGAGACCCAGTACTTC. As protein: CASSPRLAGETQYF.

The V gene is TRBV6-2 or TRBV6-3, the J gene TRBJ1-2; 7 nucleotides match TRBD1. The CDR3 loop spans 13 amino acids. V gave up 2 bases and J gave up 4 bases; unmatched junction bases: 1. Looked up from germline, CDR1 is MNHEY and CDR2 is SVGEGT. DNA for the CDR3: TGTGCCAGCAGTTACCGGGACAGCTATGGCTACACCTTC. Its protein product is CASSYRDSYGYTF.

The chain recombines TRBV2 with TRBJ2-4, with TRBD2 identical over 7 bases. Germline V lookup: CDR1 SNHLY, CDR2 FYNNEI. This CDR3 comprises 16 residues. V lost 3 bases to trimming and J lost 3 bases; unmatched junction nucleotides: 8. The chain's CDR3 is CASSDGRGEGKNIQYF. CDR3 bases: TGTGCCAGCAGTGATGGGCGCGGGGAGGGCAAAAACATTCAGTACTTC.

V usage is TRBV15 and J usage is TRBJ1-3; TRBD1 agrees at 7 bases. V lost 4 bases to trimming and J lost 1 base; unmatched junction nucleotides: 7. The CDR3 is 16 residues long. Looked up from germline, CDR1 is LNHNV and CDR2 is YYDKDF (reference sequence). The CDR3 DNA follows: TGTGCCACCAGCATTGGACAGGTGATTTCTGGAAACACCATATATTTT. This translates into CATSIGQVISGNTIYF.

J is TRBJ2-1 and V is TRBV19; a weak D match, TRBD2 (5 bases). Germline CDR1 and CDR2: LNHDA and SQIVND (reference sequence). V shed 1 base and J shed 8 bases, with 12 bases lying between them. The CDR3 is 14 amino acids. The CDR3, as DNA: TGTGCCAGTAGTATAGGGCGGGCGAGGCATGAGCAGTTCTTC. Translating gives CASSIGRARHEQFF.

This clone was observed a single time. V gene TRBV7-3 combines with J gene TRBJ2-1; perhaps TRBD2 as D (6 bases). Germline-derived CDR1 and CDR2 are SGHTA and FQGTGA. The CDR3 runs 15 residues. V lost 2 bases to trimming and J lost 4 bases, with 12 bases between them. The CDR3 region is CASSLGLARYNEQFF. In nucleotides, the CDR3 is TGTGCCAGCAGCTTAGGGCTAGCGAGATACAATGAGCAGTTCTTC.

This clone came up once. The gene calls are TRBV29-1 and TRBJ2-6; TRBD1 matches 7 bases. CDR1 is SQVTM, CDR2 ANQGSEA, per germline. The CDR3 runs to 18 residues. The V and J ends lost 5 bases and 0 bases, in that order; junction bases with no gene match: 13. CDR3 amino acids: CSVRLASGGSSGANVLTF. The CDR3 bases are TGCAGCGTTCGACTGGCGTCAGGGGGTAGCTCTGGGGCCAACGTCCTGACTTTC.

The chain has TRBV9 and TRBJ1-3, with D possibly being TRBD1 (5 bases). The V end lost 0 bases, the J end lost 1 base, and 5 bases lay between the germline ends. The CDR3 contains 14 residues. CDR1 SGDLS and CDR2 YYNGEE come from the germline V gene. The CDR3 loop is CASSVDRSGNTIYF. CDR3 bases: TGTGCCAGCAGCGTAGACAGGTCTGGAAACACCATATATTTT.

The V call is TRBV5-1, the J call TRBJ1-4, with D tentatively TRBD1 (6 bases). In germline, CDR1 is SGHRS, CDR2 YFSETQ. Trimming removed 3 bases from V and 8 bases from J, with 14 bases in between. The CDR3 consists of 14 residues. CDR3 protein: CASSYQGSGEKLFF. The DNA for the CDR3 is TGCGCCAGCAGCTACCAGGGGTCGGGGGAAAAACTGTTTTTT. Complete variable domain (other parts from reference TRBV5-1 and TRBJ1-4): KAGVTQTPRYLIKTRGQQVTLSCSPISGHRSVSWYQQTPGQGLQFLFEYFSETQRNKGNFPGRFSGRQFSNSRSEMNVSTLELGDSALYLCASSYQGSGEKLFFGSGTQLSVL.

The chain has TRBV2 and TRBJ2-2, with 7 nucleotides matching TRBD2. V gave up 2 bases and J gave up 3 bases; unmatched junction bases: 3. Germline V lookup: CDR1 SNHLY, CDR2 FYNNEI. This CDR3 is 15 amino acids long. CDR3 sequence reads: CASSERLADTGELFF. The CDR3 region has the DNA TGTGCCAGCAGTGAACGCCTAGCGGACACCGGGGAGCTGTTTTTT.

This clone was counted a single time. CDR3 coding DNA: TGTGCCAGCAGTGACAGGGTCTCGAGTGAAAAACTGTTTTTT. Amino acids: CASSDRVSSEKLFF. The genes are TRBV2 and TRBJ1-4; D possibly corresponds to TRBD1 (5 bases). Trimming took off 3 bases at V and 7 bases at J, with 12 bases between the two ends. The CDR3 extends over 14 amino acids. Germline values: CDR1 SNHLY, CDR2 FYNNEI.

The chain links TRBV4-2 to TRBJ2-7; D not certain. The germline V gene has CDR1 LGHNA and CDR2 YNFKEQ. The CDR3 runs to 14 residues. Trimming removed 0 bases at V and 7 bases at J, with 13 bases between. The CDR3 loop reads CASSQDQAPREQYF. The CDR3 DNA is TGTGCCAGCAGCCAAGATCAAGCCCCTCGGGAGCAGTACTTC.

The chain couples TRBV18 to TRBJ2-7; possible D gene TRBD2, 5 bases. V was clipped by 10 bases and J by 2 bases, with 12 bases between them. This CDR3 has 12 residues. Germline V gives CDR1 KGHSH, CDR2 LQKENI. CDR3 bases: TGTGCCAAAAGTGGAGGACCCTACGAGCAGTACTTC. Translating it yields CAKSGGPYEQYF. The full variable domain, in which reference TRBV18 and TRBJ2-7 provide the parts outside the CDR3, is NAGVMQNPRHLVRRRGQEARLRCSPMKGHSHVYWYRQLPEEGLKFMVYLQKENIIDESGMPKERFSAEFPKEGPSILRIQQVVRGDSAAYFCAKSGGPYEQYFGPGTRLTVT.

The chain links TRBV3-1 (or the pseudogene TRBV3-2) to TRBJ1-3; D unclear. The CDR3 sequence is 16 residues long. Germline lookup yields CDR1 LGHDT and CDR2 YNNKEL (reference sequence). V was clipped by 0 bases and J by 8 bases, with 17 bases between them. The CDR3 protein is CASSQDPPYRRDTIYF. In nucleotides, the CDR3 is TGTGCCAGCAGCCAAGATCCGCCATACCGGAGGGACACCATATATTTT.

The rearrangement uses TRBV3-1 (or the pseudogene TRBV3-2) and TRBJ1-2; D remains unclear. With 7 bases removed from V and 1 base from J, the gap between germline ends came to 10 bases. Germline CDR1 and CDR2: LGHDT and YNNKEL (reference sequence). This CDR3 contains 13 residues. In DNA, the CDR3 is TGTGCCAGCACCCGGGGAGTTAACTATGGCTACACCTTC. Translated, it gives CASTRGVNYGYTF.

This clone has a single count. The V and J genes are TRBV19 and TRBJ1-5; TRBD1 aligns across 11 bases. The CDR3 extends over 15 amino acids. V lost 4 bases, J lost 7 bases, and 6 bases stayed unmatched. Germline V gene data show CDR1 as LNHDA and CDR2 as SQIVND (reference sequence). In DNA, the CDR3 is TGTGCCAGTAGTAGGGACAGGGGGGAAAGACAGCCCCAGCATTTT. It encodes CASSRDRGERQPQHF.

The gene calls are TRBV11-1 and TRBJ2-7; the D gene is possibly TRBD1 (5 bases). V was clipped by 0 bases and J by 4 bases, with 13 bases between them. The CDR3 sequence is 15 residues long. Germline V lookup: CDR1 SGHAT, CDR2 FQDESV (reference sequence). DNA of the CDR3: TGTGCCAGCAGCTTAGCGTCAGGGTATCAGTACGAGCAGTACTTC. Its translation is CASSLASGYQYEQYF. Full variable domain (rest looked up from reference TRBV11-1 and TRBJ2-7): EAEVAQSPRYKITEKSQAVAFWCDPISGHATLYWYRQILGQGPELLVQFQDESVVDDSQLPKDRFSAERLKGVDSTLKIQPAELGDSAMYLCASSLASGYQYEQYFGPGTRLTVT.